These 11 T cell receptor beta chains were all obtained from the same sample, sequenced in a study of blood T cell repertoires in COVID-19. Measured with immunoSEQ multiplex PCR; TCRdb has only the in-frame clones, and not every one. The profile shows roughly 390,000 clones, around 85% of them singletons. Sequenced input: peripheral blood. Receptor source: a young woman with acute or convalescent COVID-19.

The chain recombines TRBV25-1 with TRBJ2-5; 7 bases align to TRBD2. The V and J ends lost 3 bases and 3 bases, in that order; junction bases with no gene match: 13. The CDR3 length is 17 residues. Germline CDR1 and CDR2: MGHDK and SYGVNS. The CDR3 reads CASSDKMGGWGKETQYF. The CDR3 DNA reads as TGTGCCAGCAGTGATAAAATGGGAGGGTGGGGTAAAGAGACCCAGTACTTC.

This clone was seen only once. This sequence joins TRBV19 and TRBJ1-1; 7 bases agree with TRBD1. The ends lost 3 bases at V and 1 base at J; junction bases unmatched: 5. This CDR3 contains 15 residues. Germline CDR1 LNHDA, CDR2 SQIVND (reference sequence). The chain's CDR3 is CASSITGTENTEAFF. In DNA form, the CDR3 reads TGTGCCAGTAGTATCACCGGGACAGAGAACACTGAAGCTTTCTTT.

The chain is built from TRBV25-1 and TRBJ2-2; D perhaps matches TRBD2 (7 bases). Germline CDR1 reads MGHDK; CDR2 reads SYGVNS. CDR3 length: 14 residues. V lost 6 bases and J 7 bases, leaving 15 bases between the germline ends. The CDR3 here is CASRGGALDGELFF. DNA of the CDR3: TGTGCCAGCAGGGGGGGGGCTCTCGACGGGGAGCTGTTTTTT.

This chain links TRBV7-8 with TRBJ2-5; possible D gene TRBD2, 5 bases. CDR3 length: 15 amino acids. The germline V gene encodes CDR1 SGHVS and CDR2 FQNEAQ. The ends were cut back, 3 bases at V and 4 bases at J, with 15 bases in the middle. As DNA, the CDR3 is TGTGCCAGCAGCTTGACCCCGGGGAGAACAGAGACCCAGTACTTC. Its translation is CASSLTPGRTETQYF.

The chain carries TRBV15 and TRBJ2-4; 8 bases map to TRBD2. Germline V CDR1 and CDR2: LNHNV, YYDKDF (reference sequence). This CDR3 spans 16 amino acids. Trimming took 0 bases from V and 4 from J; bases not matched to a gene: 5. The CDR3 bases are TGTGCCACCAGCAGAGATATTAGCGGGGCGAAAAACATTCAGTACTTC. The encoded protein is CATSRDISGAKNIQYF.

With respect to this clone: The sample holds other DNA sequences that translate to the same CDR3. In DNA form, the CDR3 reads TGCAGCGTTGAGGGACTAGCGGGAAGCACAGATACGCAGTATTTT. It translates to CSVEGLAGSTDTQYF. This chain connects TRBV29-1 to TRBJ2-3; TRBD2 matches 13 bases. Germline CDR1 is SQVTM and CDR2 is ANQGSEA. After removal of 3 bases from V and 0 bases from J, the junction contained 0 bases not matched to a gene. The CDR3 covers 15 residues.

The chain uses TRBV6-6 and TRBJ1-6; D perhaps matches TRBD1 (6 bases). Germline V CDR1 and CDR2: MNHNY, SVGAGI (reference sequence). Trimming removed 0 bases from V and 10 bases from J, with 10 bases in between. The CDR3 contains 14 residues. CDR3 coding DNA: TGTGCCAGCAGTTACTCGGCAGGGGACTCACCCCTCCACTTT. Translating gives CASSYSAGDSPLHF.

A single count supports this clone. J is TRBJ1-2 and V is TRBV2; D might be TRBD1 (6 bases). V was pared by 3 bases and J by 5 bases, with 7 bases between. This CDR3 spans 12 amino acids. The germline CDR1 and CDR2 sequences are SNHLY and FYNNEI. CDR3 nucleotides: TGTGCCAGCAGTGAGGGGGCTTATGGCTACACCTTC. It is translated as CASSEGAYGYTF. The variable domain in full, with the rest retrieved from reference TRBV2 and TRBJ1-2, is EPEVTQTPSHQVTQMGQEVILRCVPISNHLYFYWYRQILGQKVEFLVSFYNNEISEKSEIFDDQFSVERPDGSNFTLKIRSTKLEDSAMYFCASSEGAYGYTFGSGTRLTVV.

J is TRBJ2-2 and V is TRBV5-1; 10 bases map to TRBD1. Per the germline V gene, CDR1 is SGHRS and CDR2 is YFSETQ. CDR3 length: 16 amino acids. After removal of 4 bases from V and 5 bases from J, the junction contained 8 bases not matched to a gene. The CDR3 spells CASSAQGTGETGELFF. DNA of the CDR3: TGCGCCAGCAGCGCACAGGGGACAGGGGAGACCGGGGAGCTGTTTTTT.

The gene calls are TRBV6-7 and TRBJ1-2, with D possibly matching TRBD1 (6 bases). TRBV6-7 is an ORF, and what it does is uncertain. The CDR3 has 14 amino acids. The germline V and J ends were trimmed by 6 bases and 12 bases, with 23 bases remaining between them. DNA of the CDR3: TGTGCCAGCAGCTCTCCCCCGTCGGGGGGGCTCCACACCTTC. Its translation: CASSSPPSGGLHTF.

This rearrangement joins TRBV2 to TRBJ1-4, with 9 positions matching TRBD1. CDR1 is SNHLY, CDR2 FYNNEI, per germline. CDR3 length: 13 amino acids. The junction had 1 base not matched to a gene; V was cut back by 3 bases and J by 8 bases. DNA for the CDR3: TGTGCCAGCAGTGATGGACAGGGGGAAAAACTGTTTTTT. It is translated as CASSDGQGEKLFF.